This T cell receptor (beta chain) was captured by sequencing in a study of a mutant IDH1 vaccine in newly diagnosed glioma. On the study more broadly: Investigators started vaccination 4-6 weeks after radiotherapy alone, or with temozolomide cycles. Patients previously underwent radiotherapy, temozolomide, or both, and most underwent both. V12 corresponded to week 35 and V13 to week 47.

General study findings and limits: Overall, 93.3% of patients had vaccine-induced immune responses.

V gave up 5 bases and J gave up 3 bases, with 6 bases separating them. CDR1 is LNHDA and CDR2 is SQIVND in the germline V gene (reference sequence). The CDR3 consists of 12 residues. Sequencing was performed with immunoSEQ multiplex PCR; in TCRdb, only in-frame clones are kept and a portion is missing. Among 25,000 to 30,000 clones, more than 60% were seen once, and the ten largest hold around 7.6%. On this clone itself: What it binds is unknown.

Stated time point: week 35, safety follow-up. In the vaccine, a single dose held 300 ug of the mutant IDH1 20-mer peptide, along with topical imiquimod. The rearrangement uses TRBV19 and TRBJ2-3; the D is unclear. This TCR came from a man aged 50 or older with glioma. Sample: PBMCs, taken from a glioma patient whose treatment included an IDH1 peptide vaccine. As DNA, the CDR3 is TGTGCCAGTAGTCTTAATACAGATACGCAGTATTTT. Its protein is CASSLNTDTQYF.